This T cell receptor (beta chain) was found in a study of T cell repertoires in ileal Crohn's disease. Study-wide background: Operated complications were stricturing disease (about 60%) and penetrating disease (about 39%).

General observations from the study: Clonal expansions were more frequent in active smokers than non-smokers at surgery. Compared with CD4 T cells, sorted CD8 cells carried more expanded clones. Clonality above 26.8% at surgery always came with endoscopic recurrence.

Here immunoSEQ multiplex PCR was the method, and the copy in TCRdb shows in-frame clones only, minus some. The sample lists 11,000 to 15,000 clones, around four fifths occurring once. Of note for this clone: The antigen is not known.

The CDR3 extends over 12 amino acids. The junction had 4 bases not matched to a gene; V was cut back by 4 bases and J by 9 bases. Germline CDR1 reads SGDLS; CDR2 reads YYNGEE. This sequence joins TRBV9 and TRBJ1-1; 9 positions match TRBD1. The material sequenced was ileal tissue. The TCR was taken from an adult with Crohn's disease. The CDR3 DNA reads TGTGCCAGCAGCCCTGGACAGGGGAAAGCTTTCTTT. It specifies CASSPGQGKAFF.